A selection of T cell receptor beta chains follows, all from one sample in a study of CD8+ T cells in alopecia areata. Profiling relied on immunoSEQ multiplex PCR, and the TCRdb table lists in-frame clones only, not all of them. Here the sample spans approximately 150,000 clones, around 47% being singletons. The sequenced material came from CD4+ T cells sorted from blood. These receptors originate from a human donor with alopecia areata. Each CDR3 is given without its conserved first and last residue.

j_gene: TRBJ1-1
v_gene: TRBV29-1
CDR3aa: SVEDLTFEAF

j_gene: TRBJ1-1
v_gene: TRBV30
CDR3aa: AWGQWNTEAF

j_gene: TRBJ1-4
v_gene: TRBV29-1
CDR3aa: SVLTKTAWGEKLF

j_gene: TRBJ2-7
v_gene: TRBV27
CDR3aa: ARQTGSYEQY

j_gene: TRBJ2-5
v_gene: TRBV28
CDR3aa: ASNAGQETQY

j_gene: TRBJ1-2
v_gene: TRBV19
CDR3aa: ATSPQGAWMGGYT

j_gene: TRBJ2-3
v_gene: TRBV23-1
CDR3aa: ASSQSPGNTDTQY

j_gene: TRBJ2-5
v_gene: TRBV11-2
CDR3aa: ASSQLVWETQY

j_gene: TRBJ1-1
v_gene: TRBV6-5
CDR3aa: ASSYWRGGQGAF

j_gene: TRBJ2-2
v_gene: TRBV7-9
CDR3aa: ASSSTRPGELF

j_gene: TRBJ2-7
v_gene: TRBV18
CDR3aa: ASSQTPYEQY

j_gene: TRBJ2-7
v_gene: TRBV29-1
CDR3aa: SVANTGEQY

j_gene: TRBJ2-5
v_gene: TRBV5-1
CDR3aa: ASAVGPELNQETQY

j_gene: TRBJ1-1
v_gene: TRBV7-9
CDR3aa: ASRKGVHTDTEAF

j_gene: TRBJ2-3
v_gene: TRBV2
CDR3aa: ATREVGGRTDTQY

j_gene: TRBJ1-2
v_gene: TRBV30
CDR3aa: AWSANRDNYGYT

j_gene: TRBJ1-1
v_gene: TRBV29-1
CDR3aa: SVVTGTPYTEAF

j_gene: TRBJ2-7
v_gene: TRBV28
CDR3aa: ASSLWGVGSYEQY

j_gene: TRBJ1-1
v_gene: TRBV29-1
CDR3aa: SVGLGGLGTEAF

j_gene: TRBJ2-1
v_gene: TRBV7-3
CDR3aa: ASSTDYGNEQF

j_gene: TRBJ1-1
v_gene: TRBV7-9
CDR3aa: ASSLPADTEAF

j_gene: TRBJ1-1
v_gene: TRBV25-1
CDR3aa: ASSEYQRGNTEAF